The 23 T cell receptor beta chains below come from one sample, sequenced in a study of blood T cell repertoires in COVID-19. Profiling relied on immunoSEQ multiplex PCR, and the TCRdb table lists in-frame clones only, not all of them. This table has some 140,000 clones, around 78% appearing once. Material: peripheral blood. The source is a man of 80 years or more with acute or convalescent COVID-19.

This clone was found a few times. The chain employs TRBV4-3 and TRBJ2-1; no clear D gene. The V gene's germline CDR1 is LGHNA and CDR2 YSLEER. The V gene lost 3 bases and the J gene lost 7 bases, with 28 bases spanning the gap. The CDR3 sequence is 19 residues long. In DNA form, the CDR3 reads TGCGCCAGCAGCCAGGGTAAGAGACCCCCCGGGTTCAGAGGAAATGAGCAGTTCTTC. This codes for CASSQGKRPPGFRGNEQFF.

The chain links TRBV6-9 to TRBJ2-1; unclear D gene. The CDR3 extends over 11 amino acids. Trimming removed 11 bases from V and 5 bases from J, with 10 bases in between. Looked up from germline, CDR1 is MNHGY and CDR2 is SVAAGI. The CDR3 region has the DNA TGTGCCCGAACAGTGAACAATGAGCAGTTCTTC. Translating gives CARTVNNEQFF.

The chain has TRBV6-5 and TRBJ2-3, with 7 bases identical to TRBD1. The CDR3 length is 15 residues. In germline, CDR1 is MNHEY, CDR2 SVGAGI. The ends lost 1 base at V and 2 bases at J; junction bases unmatched: 3. CDR3 bases: TGTGCCAGCAGTTACTGGGGACAGCTCACAGATACGCAGTATTTT. This codes for CASSYWGQLTDTQYF.

The chain employs TRBV5-1 and TRBJ1-1, with unresolved D. Germline CDR1 reads SGHRS; CDR2 reads YFSETQ. The CDR3 spans 13 residues. V dropped 6 bases and J dropped 3 bases, with 12 bases sitting between them. This CDR3 is CASKVWEDTEAFF. The CDR3 bases are TGCGCCAGCAAAGTTTGGGAGGACACTGAAGCTTTCTTT.

V gene TRBV10-3 combines with J gene TRBJ2-3; TRBD2 agrees at 9 bases. The CDR3 length is 13 residues. V lost 10 bases, J lost 4 bases, and 6 bases stayed unmatched. Germline V CDR1 and CDR2: ENHRY, SYGVKD. The CDR3 bases are TGTGCCACCTCTAGCGGGGATGCAGATACGCAGTATTTT. Its translation is CATSSGDADTQYF.

The chain links TRBV30 to TRBJ1-5; D possibly corresponds to TRBD1 (5 bases). CDR1 is GTSNPN, CDR2 SVGIG, per germline (reference sequence). The CDR3 loop spans 13 amino acids. Trimming removed 4 bases from V and 5 bases from J, with 12 bases in between. The CDR3 DNA reads as TGTGCCTGGAATCGGGGGTTTGATCAGCCCCAGCATTTT. Amino acid sequence: CAWNRGFDQPQHF.

J is TRBJ2-2 and V is TRBV5-4; no reliable D call. CDR1 and CDR2 from the germline V gene are SGHNT and YYREEE (reference sequence). The CDR3 loop spans 13 amino acids. V gave up 4 bases and J gave up 4 bases, with 8 bases separating them. This chain's CDR3 is CASSPISTGELFF. Written as DNA, the CDR3 is TGTGCCAGCAGCCCTATCTCCACCGGGGAGCTGTTTTTT.

The sample holds a few counts of this clone. The rearrangement links TRBV5-8 to TRBJ2-7; 8 nucleotides align to TRBD1. The CDR3 spans 12 residues. Germline-derived CDR1 and CDR2 are SGHTS and YDEGEE. The trim removed 4 bases at V and 5 bases at J, leaving 2 bases unmatched. The CDR3 nucleotides read TGTGCCAGCAGCAGGACAGGGCACGAGCAGTACGTC. Its translation is CASSRTGHEQYV.

The chain has TRBV6-1 and TRBJ1-2; 10 bases fit TRBD1. V gave up 4 bases and J gave up 8 bases; unmatched junction bases: 13. CDR1 MNHNS and CDR2 SASEGT come from the germline V gene. The CDR3 runs 16 residues. CDR3 bases: TGTGCCAGCAGTGGTGACAGGGGGCGCGAACATGTGGGCTACACCTTC. This encodes CASSGDRGREHVGYTF.

The V call is TRBV11-3, the J call TRBJ2-3; TRBD2 is a possible D gene (5 bases). Germline V gene data show CDR1 as SGHNT and CDR2 as YENEEA. This CDR3 is built from 15 residues. Trimming removed 1 base at V and 4 bases at J, with 12 bases between. In DNA, the CDR3 is TGTGCCAGCAGCTTAGCGGTCCGGCGGGCAGATACGCAGTATTTT. This encodes CASSLAVRRADTQYF.

V gene TRBV6-5 combines with J gene TRBJ2-7; possibly TRBD1 for D (6 bases). The CDR3 has 15 residues. The germline V gene has CDR1 MNHEY and CDR2 SVGAGI. The ends were cut back, 6 bases at V and 2 bases at J, with 17 bases in the middle. CDR3 DNA: TGTGCCAGCAGCCCGGGCAGGGGCGCTACCTACGAGCAGTACGTC. Translated: CASSPGRGATYEQYV.

The chain combines TRBV7-6 with TRBJ2-7; D possibly corresponds to TRBD1 (6 bases). The CDR3 runs to 15 residues. The V gene lost 1 base and the J gene lost 4 bases, with 14 bases spanning the gap. The germline V gene encodes CDR1 SGHVS and CDR2 FNYEAQ. In DNA, the CDR3 is TGTGCCAGCAGCTTAGGACCCGGGACACAGTACGAGCAGTACTTC. Its translation is CASSLGPGTQYEQYF. The whole variable domain, remainder taken from reference TRBV7-6 and TRBJ2-7, is GAGVSQSPRYKVTKRGQDVALRCDPISGHVSLYWYRQALGQGPEFLTYFNYEAQQDKSGLPNDRFSAERPEGSISTLTIQRTEQRDSAMYRCASSLGPGTQYEQYFGPGTRLTVT.

This clone has only a few counts. The genes are TRBV28 and TRBJ1-5, with D perhaps matching TRBD1 (5 bases). The V end lost 8 bases, the J end lost 4 bases, and 15 bases lay between the germline ends. This CDR3 region has 14 residues. Per the germline V gene, CDR1 is MDHEN and CDR2 is SYDVKM. In nucleotides, the CDR3 is TGTGCCAGCCTCGGGGGATTAAGAAATCAGCCCCAGCATTTT. Its protein product is CASLGGLRNQPQHF.

V usage is TRBV4-1 and J usage is TRBJ2-2, with D perhaps TRBD2 (7 bases). Trimming took off 1 base at V and 4 bases at J, with 16 bases between the two ends. The CDR3 runs 17 residues. CDR1 and CDR2 from the germline V gene are MGHRA and YSYEKL. CDR3: CASSQAQQGGGTGELFF. Here the CDR3 DNA reads TGCGCCAGCAGCCAAGCCCAACAGGGCGGGGGCACCGGGGAGCTGTTTTTT.

This clone occurred once. V usage is TRBV12-3 or TRBV12-4 and J usage is TRBJ1-5; D gene unclear. This CDR3 has 12 residues. Trimming cost V 6 bases and J 7 bases, with 10 bases left between them. CDR3 DNA sequence: TGTGCCAGCAGCCCCGCCCAGCAGCCCCAGCATTTT. This encodes CASSPAQQPQHF.

This chain uses TRBV5-6 with TRBJ1-1; a weak D match, TRBD1 (5 bases). The V end lost 3 bases, the J end lost 1 base, and 13 bases lay between the germline ends. Germline lookup yields CDR1 SGHDT and CDR2 YYEEEE. This CDR3 spans 15 amino acids. Here the CDR3 reads CASSWRGVGNTEAFF. The CDR3 DNA reads TGTGCCAGCAGCTGGCGGGGGGTCGGGAACACTGAAGCTTTCTTT.

The V and J genes are TRBV9 and TRBJ2-1; D call uncertain. There are 14 residues in the CDR3. In germline, CDR1 is SGDLS, CDR2 YYNGEE. Between the trimmed V and J ends, which lost 3 bases and 6 bases, there was a span of 13 bases. The CDR3 reads CASSGQRGVNEQFF. The CDR3, as DNA: TGTGCCAGCAGCGGCCAACGCGGAGTCAATGAGCAGTTCTTC.

The rearrangement uses TRBV28 and TRBJ1-1, with a possible D match to TRBD1 (6 bases). There are 12 residues in the CDR3. Trimming removed 6 bases from V and 8 bases from J, with 13 bases in between. Germline lookup yields CDR1 MDHEN and CDR2 SYDVKM. CDR3 DNA sequence: TGTGCCAGCAGGTCGGGACAAAAAGAAGCTTTCTTT. Residues: CASRSGQKEAFF.

About this clone: The sample holds other DNA sequences that translate to the same CDR3. The chain combines TRBV19 with TRBJ2-3; 11 bases align to TRBD2. The V gene's germline CDR1 is LNHDA and CDR2 SQIVND (reference sequence). The CDR3 runs to 16 residues. The V segment lost 4 bases and the J segment 3 bases; nucleotides outside the gene matches: 6. In nucleotides, the CDR3 is TGTGCCAGTAGTACCCTAGCGGGGGGCCGGACAGATACGCAGTATTTT. Translated: CASSTLAGGRTDTQYF.

The chain links TRBV6-5 to TRBJ1-5; D perhaps matches TRBD1 (5 bases). The length of the CDR3 is 14 residues. Germline lookup yields CDR1 MNHEY and CDR2 SVGAGI. V was pared by 11 bases and J by 7 bases, with 21 bases between. The CDR3 here is CAVSRGGDGQPQHF. In DNA, the CDR3 is TGTGCCGTCTCAAGGGGAGGGGACGGACAGCCCCAGCATTTT.

V and J are TRBV12-3 or TRBV12-4 and TRBJ2-3; D possibly corresponds to TRBD2 (5 bases). CDR3 length: 13 residues. The V and J ends lost 6 bases and 6 bases respectively, with 13 bases between them. The CDR3 sequence: CASRWGAVDTQYF. For the CDR3, the DNA is TGTGCCAGCAGGTGGGGAGCAGTGGATACGCAGTATTTT.

This clone was counted ten times or more. This chain uses TRBV2 with TRBJ1-2; tentative D call: TRBD1 (5 bases). The CDR3 loop spans 16 amino acids. Trimming stripped 0 bases from V and 4 bases from J, with 15 bases between. The germline V gene encodes CDR1 SNHLY and CDR2 FYNNEI. DNA of the CDR3: TGTGCCAGCAGTGAAGCGCACCAAAGGGGCCCCTATGGCTACACCTTC. It specifies CASSEAHQRGPYGYTF.

This sequence joins TRBV3-1 (or the pseudogene TRBV3-2) and TRBJ2-1; 12 positions match TRBD2. The J segment lost 6 bases and the V segment lost 2 bases, leaving 8 bases of the junction unmatched. The CDR3 is made up of 17 amino acids. The germline V gene encodes CDR1 LGHDT and CDR2 YNNKEL (reference sequence). Here the CDR3 reads CASSQRAGTSGLNEQFF. The CDR3 nucleotides read TGTGCCAGCAGCCAAAGGGCCGGGACTAGCGGGCTCAATGAGCAGTTCTTC.